This T cell receptor beta chain was sequenced during a study of shared clonotypes between healthy human individuals. Study as a whole: CD8 memory received one plate per donor, CD8 naive two, CD4 memory three and CD4 naive three. Findings and caveats of the study: Naive subsets, compared against memory subsets, generally had larger estimated richness values.

For this clone: Its cognate antigen is unknown.

TCRdb's table, derived via immunoSEQ multiplex PCR, lists solely in-frame clones and lacks some. The repertoire holds approximately 2.5 million clones, with around 90% as singletons. The sample taken for sequencing was naive CD4+ T cells sorted from blood. Subset defined: CD45RA+ positively selected. The clonotype was recovered from a man aged 18 to 35 in good health.

DNA for the CDR3: TGTGCCAGCAGTGAAGCCGGGGGAGGCCCCTACGAGCAGTACTTC. It translates to CASSEAGGGPYEQYF. The chain carries TRBV6-1 and TRBJ2-7; D is possibly TRBD2 (6 bases). The CDR3 runs to 15 residues. CDR1 is MNHNS, CDR2 SASEGT, per germline. V dropped 0 bases and J dropped 2 bases, with 11 bases sitting between them.